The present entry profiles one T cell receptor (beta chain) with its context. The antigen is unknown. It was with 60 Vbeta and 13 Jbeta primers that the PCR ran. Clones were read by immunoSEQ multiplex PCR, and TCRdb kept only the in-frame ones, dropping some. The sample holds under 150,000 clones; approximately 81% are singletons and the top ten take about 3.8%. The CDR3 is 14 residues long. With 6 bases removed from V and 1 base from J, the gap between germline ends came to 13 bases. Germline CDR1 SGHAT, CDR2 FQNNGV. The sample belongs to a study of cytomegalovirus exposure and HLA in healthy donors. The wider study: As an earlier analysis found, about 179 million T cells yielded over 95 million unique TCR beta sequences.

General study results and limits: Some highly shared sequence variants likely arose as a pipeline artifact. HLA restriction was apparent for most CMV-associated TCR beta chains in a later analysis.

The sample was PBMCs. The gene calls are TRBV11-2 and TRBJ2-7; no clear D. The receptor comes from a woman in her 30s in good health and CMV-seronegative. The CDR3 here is CASRSGLDSYEQYF. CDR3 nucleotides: TGTGCCAGCAGATCTGGGCTCGATTCCTACGAGCAGTACTTC. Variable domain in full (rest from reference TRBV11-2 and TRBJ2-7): EAGVAQSPRYKIIEKRQSVAFWCNPISGHATLYWYQQILGQGPKLLIQFQNNGVVDDSQLPKDRFSAERLKGVDSTLKIQPAKLEDSAVYLCASRSGLDSYEQYFGPGTRLTVT.